These 25 T cell receptor beta chains share one sample of origin, sequenced in a study of blood T cell repertoires in COVID-19. Generated by immunoSEQ multiplex PCR, the TCRdb table keeps only in-frame clones and is missing some. The table lists over 200,000 clones, roughly four fifths of them singletons. The sample consisted of PBMCs or T cells enriched from blood (not recorded which). The source is a middle-aged man who had recovered from COVID-19.

This rearrangement joins TRBV7-2 to TRBJ2-5; possibly TRBD1 for D (7 bases). CDR1 is SGHTA, CDR2 FQGNSA, per germline. V gave up 5 bases and J gave up 4 bases, with 17 bases separating them. The CDR3 loop spans 15 amino acids. This chain's CDR3 is CASSLESQGGETQYF. The DNA of the CDR3 is TGTGCCAGCAGCCTTGAGTCTCAGGGGGGAGAGACCCAGTACTTC.

The genes are TRBV5-1 and TRBJ2-2; D perhaps matches TRBD1 (5 bases). V lost 4 bases and J 3 bases, leaving 10 bases between the germline ends. Germline V lookup: CDR1 SGHRS, CDR2 YFSETQ. The length of the CDR3 is 14 residues. CDR3 DNA: TGCGCCAGCAGCGGGCCAGGGCACACCGGGGAGCTGTTTTTT. Translation gives CASSGPGHTGELFF.

As for this clone: Germline is not matched at one junction end, which may reflect a read error. DNA of the CDR3: TGTGCCAGCAGTAGGGGAGACGGGAAACAGGGGCATTTT. Translation gives CASSRGDGKQGHF. V and J are TRBV12-3 or TRBV12-4 and TRBJ1-3, with 7 bases lining up with TRBD1. The CDR3 is made up of 13 amino acids.

The chain carries TRBV6-2 or TRBV6-3 and TRBJ1-1; D is undetermined. This CDR3 has 14 amino acids. CDR1 and CDR2 (germline): MNHEY, SVGEGT. The V gene lost 0 bases and the J gene lost 3 bases, with 8 bases spanning the gap. CDR3 sequence: CASSYSRGDTEAFF. CDR3 in DNA: TGTGCCAGCAGTTACTCGAGAGGAGACACTGAAGCTTTCTTT.

The J gene is TRBJ1-2, the V gene TRBV5-6; TRBD1 aligns across 11 bases. The length of the CDR3 is 13 residues. V lost 6 bases, J lost 5 bases, and 3 bases stayed unmatched. The germline V gene has CDR1 SGHDT and CDR2 YYEEEE. The CDR3 DNA is TGTGCCAGCACGGACAGGGGGCGTTATGGCTACACCTTC. This encodes CASTDRGRYGYTF. Using reference TRBV5-6 and TRBJ1-2 for the parts outside the CDR3, the full variable domain is DAGVTQSPTHLIKTRGQQVTLRCSPKSGHDTVSWYQQALGQGPQFIFQYYEEEERQRGNFPDRFSGHQFPNYSSELNVNALLLGDSALYLCASTDRGRYGYTFGSGTRLTVV.

The gene calls are TRBV5-1 and TRBJ1-2; 9 bases fit TRBD1. CDR3 length: 16 residues. The germline V gene has CDR1 SGHRS and CDR2 YFSETQ. The junction had 10 bases not matched to a gene; V was cut back by 0 bases and J by 7 bases. The CDR3 DNA reads TGCGCCAGCAGCTTGGCAGCGGGACAGGGACGGGGTGGCTACACCTTC. Protein: CASSLAAGQGRGGYTF.

V usage is TRBV19 and J usage is TRBJ2-1, with a tentative D call TRBD2 (5 bases). This CDR3 comprises 13 residues. Trimming took 7 bases from V and 2 from J, leaving 9 bases between them. CDR1 is LNHDA, CDR2 SQIVND, per germline (reference sequence). CDR3 DNA: TGTGCCAGTACTTACGGGGCCTACAATGAGCAGTTCTTC. This sequence encodes CASTYGAYNEQFF.

In DNA, the CDR3 is TGTGCCACCAGCAGAGATAAGGCAGGGGGAGCTTATGGCTACACCTTC. It translates to CATSRDKAGGAYGYTF. The chain couples TRBV15 to TRBJ1-2, with 7 bases identical to TRBD1. After removal of 0 bases from V and 5 bases from J, the junction contained 9 bases not matched to a gene. This CDR3 has 16 amino acids. CDR1 LNHNV and CDR2 YYDKDF come from the germline V gene (reference sequence).

The gene calls are TRBV25-1 and TRBJ2-1; D is possibly TRBD2 (5 bases). This CDR3 region has 12 residues. Trimming removed 6 bases at V and 10 bases at J, with 13 bases between. Germline CDR1 and CDR2: MGHDK and SYGVNS. CDR3 region: CASRRMSGEQFF. CDR3 bases: TGTGCCAGCAGGAGAATGTCGGGAGAGCAGTTCTTC. Full variable domain (outside the CDR3, taken from reference TRBV25-1 and TRBJ2-1): EADIYQTPRYLVIGTGKKITLECSQTMGHDKMYWYQQDPGMELHLIHYSYGVNSTEKGDLSSESTVSRIRTEHFPLTLESARPSHTSQYLCASRRMSGEQFFGPGTRLTVL.

V gene TRBV25-1 combines with J gene TRBJ1-1; D gene unclear. The length of the CDR3 is 17 residues. V was clipped by 4 bases and J by 5 bases, with 23 bases between them. Germline CDR1 reads MGHDK; CDR2 reads SYGVNS. CDR3 in amino acids: CASSARDLGRARTEAFF. The CDR3 DNA reads as TGTGCCAGCAGTGCCCGTGACCTCGGTAGAGCCAGGACTGAAGCTTTCTTT.

The chain couples TRBV28 to TRBJ2-3, with D perhaps TRBD1 (5 bases). V gave up 2 bases and J gave up 4 bases, with 10 bases separating them. CDR3 length: 14 amino acids. Germline-derived CDR1 and CDR2 are MDHEN and SYDVKM. DNA of the CDR3: TGTGCCAGCAGTTTAGCCAGGGCGGCAGATACGCAGTATTTT. Its protein is CASSLARAADTQYF. The whole variable domain, remainder taken from reference TRBV28 and TRBJ2-3, is DVKVTQSSRYLVKRTGEKVFLECVQDMDHENMFWYRQDPGLGLRLIYFSYDVKMKEKGDIPEGYSVSREKKERFSLILESASTNQTSMYLCASSLARAADTQYFGPGTRLTVL.

This chain joins TRBV5-1 and TRBJ1-5; D possibly corresponds to TRBD1 (5 bases). The CDR3 has 13 amino acids. V was clipped by 4 bases and J by 3 bases, with 8 bases between them. Germline CDR1 and CDR2: SGHRS and YFSETQ. In nucleotides, the CDR3 is TGCGCCAGCAGCCGGGGGAACAATCAGCCCCAGCATTTT. It is translated as CASSRGNNQPQHF.

In its sample, this clone is medium-sized. The rearrangement uses TRBV9 and TRBJ2-7; D is unresolved. The germline gives CDR1 SGDLS, CDR2 YYNGEE. Trimming took off 4 bases at V and 4 bases at J, with 15 bases between the two ends. This CDR3 region has 14 residues. The CDR3 sequence is CASSPSGVLYEQYF. CDR3 nucleotides: TGTGCCAGCAGCCCTAGTGGAGTACTATACGAGCAGTACTTC.

The chain couples TRBV15 to TRBJ2-1, with a weak D call TRBD1 (5 bases). Germline values: CDR1 LNHNV, CDR2 YYDKDF (reference sequence). The CDR3 is 19 amino acids. V gave up 0 bases and J gave up 0 bases, with 18 bases separating them. CDR3 bases: TGTGCCACCAGCAGAGATGTAGGGGCTGGCAGGCCCTCCTACAATGAGCAGTTCTTC. Protein sequence: CATSRDVGAGRPSYNEQFF.

The chain combines TRBV29-1 with TRBJ2-5; D may be TRBD2 (6 bases). The V and J ends lost 7 bases and 2 bases respectively, with 14 bases between them. Germline V gene data show CDR1 as SQVTM and CDR2 as ANQGSEA. The CDR3 sequence is 13 residues long. The DNA for the CDR3 is TGCAGCGCCCGGAGGGGCAAGCAAGAGACCCAGTACTTC. It yields the protein CSARRGKQETQYF.

The table lists this clone with a count of one. This sequence joins TRBV3-1 (or the pseudogene TRBV3-2) and TRBJ2-1; a possible D gene is TRBD2 (6 bases). CDR3 length: 14 amino acids. The germline CDR1 and CDR2 sequences are LGHDT and YNNKEL (reference sequence). Trimming took off 1 base at V and 9 bases at J, with 13 bases between the two ends. The DNA of the CDR3 is TGTGCCAGCAGCCAAGGGGGGACTGGCGGTGAGCAGTTCTTC. It specifies CASSQGGTGGEQFF.

The gene calls are TRBV3-1 (or the pseudogene TRBV3-2) and TRBJ1-1; weak D call: TRBD1 (5 bases). V gave up 0 bases and J gave up 10 bases, with 9 bases separating them. CDR3 length: 12 amino acids. The germline CDR1 and CDR2 sequences are LGHDT and YNNKEL (reference sequence). CDR3 nucleotides: TGTGCCAGCAGCCAAGATCGGAGGGGAGCTTTCTTT. Translated, it gives CASSQDRRGAFF.

This chain joins TRBV11-3 and TRBJ2-1, with 10 nucleotides matching TRBD2. The V gene's germline CDR1 is SGHNT and CDR2 YENEEA. The CDR3 length is 17 residues. J lost 5 bases, V lost 2 bases, and 9 bases had no gene match. CDR3 nucleotides: TGTGCCAGCAGCTTACTAGCGGGGGCCCTATCCGACAATGAGCAGTTCTTC. The encoded protein is CASSLLAGALSDNEQFF.

The J gene is TRBJ1-1, the V gene TRBV7-9; D possibly corresponds to TRBD1 (6 bases). The V gene's germline CDR1 is SEHNR and CDR2 FQNEAQ (reference sequence). V shed 3 bases and J shed 1 base, with 12 bases lying between them. There are 15 residues in the CDR3. CDR3 region: CASSFRSRGNTEAFF. The CDR3 DNA sequence: TGTGCCAGCAGCTTTCGGTCCAGGGGGAACACTGAAGCTTTCTTT.

V usage is TRBV14 and J usage is TRBJ1-1; 7 bases are a match to TRBD1. V trimming: 4 bases; J trimming: 5 bases; junction bases outside the gene matches: 4. The CDR3 is 13 residues long. Per the germline V gene, CDR1 is SGHDN and CDR2 is FVKESK. CDR3 amino acids: CASSRKQGTEAFF. The CDR3 nucleotides read TGTGCCAGCAGCCGAAAACAGGGGACTGAAGCTTTCTTT.

This clone was detected a few times. The chain links TRBV19 to TRBJ1-3; D possibly corresponds to TRBD1 (5 bases). The CDR3 is 17 amino acids. Germline V gives CDR1 LNHDA, CDR2 SQIVND (reference sequence). Trimming left V 7 bases short and J 0 bases short, with 19 bases between. CDR3 sequence reads: CASTAGRIGASGNTIYF. CDR3 coding DNA: TGTGCCAGTACCGCCGGGCGTATAGGGGCCTCTGGAAACACCATATATTTT.

This chain links TRBV7-2 with TRBJ2-7; 11 nucleotides match TRBD1. Germline-derived CDR1 and CDR2 are SGHTA and FQGNSA. This CDR3 contains 15 residues. The V gene end was trimmed by 1 base and the J gene end by 6 bases; junction bases not matched to a gene: 5. CDR3 nucleotides: TGTGCCAGCAGCTTAGATAGCGGACAGGGGGCCGAGCAGTACTTC. Its translation: CASSLDSGQGAEQYF.

The chain joins TRBV5-1 to TRBJ1-5, with 7 bases aligning to TRBD1. There are 14 residues in the CDR3. The V gene's germline CDR1 is SGHRS and CDR2 YFSETQ. With V trimmed by 1 base and J by 7 bases, 5 bases remained unmatched. The CDR3 loop reads CASSLSGGYQPQHF. In DNA form, the CDR3 reads TGCGCCAGCAGCTTGTCAGGGGGATACCAGCCCCAGCATTTT.

The J gene is TRBJ2-3, the V gene TRBV27; 9 bases map to TRBD2. This CDR3 region has 19 residues. V lost 6 bases to trimming and J lost 2 bases; unmatched junction nucleotides: 18. Germline CDR1 and CDR2: MNHEY and SMNVEV (reference sequence). The CDR3 is CASSLGNPGTSRYTDTQYF. The CDR3 bases are TGTGCCAGCAGCCTCGGAAACCCGGGGACTAGCCGATACACAGATACGCAGTATTTT.

This sequence joins TRBV28 and TRBJ1-2, with 8 bases lining up with TRBD1. In germline, CDR1 is MDHEN, CDR2 SYDVKM. Losses at the gene ends were 7 bases for V and 4 bases for J; bases not matched to a gene: 14. This CDR3 contains 16 residues. This CDR3 reads CASTLTAGGAVYGYTF. The CDR3 DNA follows: TGTGCCAGCACTCTTACGGCAGGGGGCGCGGTCTATGGCTACACCTTC.